Listed below are T cell receptor beta chains from one sample, sequenced in a study of T cells expressing NK-cell markers. Using the 5' RACE reads, TCRdb records one entry per CDR3 protein without DNA. This repertoire comprises around 550,000 distinct CDR3 sequences; its ten largest clones make up approximately 3.6%. Sequenced material: blood T cells: a sorted CD56 or NKG2C T cell subset, CD4+ or CD8+ T cells, or bulk PBMC T cells (not recorded which). These receptors originate from a man between 18 and 35 years old in good health. The CDR3 runs from the conserved cysteine through the conserved F or W.

j_call cdr3_length v_call cdr3_aa
TRBJ2-1 16 TRBV11-3 CASSLTWESSYNEQFF
TRBJ2-1 17 TRBV7-2 CASSDIGALVSYNEQFF
TRBJ1-2 13 TRBV5-1 CASSLARANGYTF
TRBJ2-5 16 TRBV15 CATSRKSRGREETQYF
TRBJ2-7 13 TRBV7-2 CASSSREGPEQYF
TRBJ2-1 17 TRBV20-1 CSARGGTSGSDYNEQFF
TRBJ2-5 11 TRBV20-1 CSAADLETQYF
TRBJ2-7 18 TRBV6-2/TRBV6-3 CASSNKPASGRAKEGQYF
TRBJ1-5 17 TRBV27 CASSPRGTANSNQPQHF
TRBJ1-2 13 TRBV29-1 CSVQGGMGYGYTF
TRBJ1-4 13 TRBV18 CASSKGGEEKLFF
TRBJ2-3 17 TRBV10-3 CAISELAAIPSTDTQYF
TRBJ2-3 16 TRBV5-1 CASSSSGQHITDTQYF
TRBJ2-7 12 TRBV20-1 CSAGDGTYEQYF